The TCR beta chain under discussion was sequenced for a study of blood T cell repertoires in COVID-19. Study-wide background: Samples of COVID-19 (acute and convalescent) were obtained from the United States, Italy and Spain.

This clone was seen only once. The CDR3 extends over 16 amino acids. J was trimmed by 6 bases and V by 5 bases; bases with no gene match: 11. Per germline, CDR1 SEHNR and CDR2 FQNEAQ (reference sequence). Living in about two dozen US areas, the participants were between roughly 18 and 90 years of age. Clinical history reported by participants formed the basis on which cohorts were assigned. Per the original data handling: Estimates of nucleated cell counts were drawn from the amplification of reference gene primers. Assay: immunoSEQ multiplex PCR; the TCRdb copy retains only in-frame clones and omits some. V and J calls plus clone size are reproduced from that table; the DNA served to infer D and trimming. This table has approximately 290,000 clones, 80% to 90% appearing once.

The sample consisted of PBMCs or T cells enriched from blood (not recorded which). The receptor comes from a woman between 25 and 40 years old who had recovered from COVID-19. The genes are TRBV7-9 and TRBJ2-2; TRBD2 agrees at 8 bases. The CDR3 loop is CASSPRRSGSAGELFF. For the CDR3, the DNA is TGTGCCAGCAGCCCTAGACGGAGCGGGAGTGCCGGGGAGCTGTTTTTT.